Shown below are 26 T cell receptor beta chains from a single sample sequenced in a study of beta chain features in type 1 diabetes listed by TCRdb under 2018. The protocol used for the library was the immunoSEQ multiplex PCR assay. The High Capacity cDNA Reverse Transcription Kit was used to reverse transcribe all of the isolated RNA, meaning that expressed TCRB transcripts were what got sequenced. TCRdb retrieved this table from immuneACCESS and kept in-frame rearrangements only. Not all clones are present; in checked studies, unresolved V genes account for under half, and no reason is known for the remainder. The sample table contains 200,000 to 300,000 clones; only one count was recorded for 11% to 15% of them. The ten largest clones take up more than 0.025% of the sample. Sequencing was performed on naive CD4+ T cells from blood. This specimen's cell subset or site label, interpreted: true naive CD4+ T cells. Every receptor here comes from a woman aged 40 to 50 in good health.

This clone was picked up a small number of times. This chain joins TRBV27 and TRBJ2-3, with 10 bases aligning to TRBD2. The CDR3 sequence is 15 residues long. Germline V CDR1 and CDR2: MNHEY, SMNVEV (reference sequence). The trim removed 5 bases at V and 5 bases at J, leaving 7 bases unmatched. In nucleotides, the CDR3 is TGTGCCAGCAGTCTAATAGCGGGGGGAGGAGATACGCAGTATTTT. Its translation: CASSLIAGGGDTQYF.

J is TRBJ2-3 and V is TRBV19, with 7 nucleotides matching TRBD1. The V gene's germline CDR1 is LNHDA and CDR2 SQIVND (reference sequence). This CDR3 is 16 amino acids long. V lost 6 bases to trimming and J lost 2 bases; unmatched junction nucleotides: 11. CDR3: CASSPTGQRPTDTQYF. The CDR3 DNA is TGTGCCAGTAGCCCGACGGGACAGAGGCCCACAGATACGCAGTATTTT.

This clone was counted between two and nine times. The V gene is TRBV19, the J gene TRBJ1-5; tentatively, D is TRBD1 (5 bases). Trimming removed 6 bases at V and 6 bases at J, with 18 bases between. CDR1 and CDR2 from the germline V gene are LNHDA and SQIVND (reference sequence). This CDR3 has 15 amino acids. The CDR3 region is CASRGEGDRFQPQHF. CDR3 in DNA: TGTGCCAGTAGAGGGGAAGGGGATCGGTTTCAGCCCCAGCATTTT.

This chain links TRBV25-1 with TRBJ2-7; no clear D gene. The CDR3 totals 12 residues. V lost 1 base, J lost 3 bases, and 4 bases lay in between. Germline CDR1 MGHDK, CDR2 SYGVNS. The CDR3 is CASSESVYEQYF. CDR3 coding DNA: TGTGCCAGCAGTGAATCGGTCTACGAGCAGTACTTC.

This clone appeared a few times. The chain employs TRBV4-1 and TRBJ2-3, with 12 bases lining up with TRBD2. Germline values: CDR1 MGHRA, CDR2 YSYEKL. This CDR3 is built from 17 residues. The J segment lost 6 bases and the V segment lost 1 base, leaving 8 bases of the junction unmatched. The CDR3 DNA sequence: TGCGCCAGCAGCCAAGTTTTGGCTAGCGGGGGGGGTGATACGCAGTATTTT. Its translation is CASSQVLASGGGDTQYF.

This clone was counted between two and nine times. The chain carries TRBV28 and TRBJ2-7, with D possibly TRBD2 on 5 matching bases. Germline V CDR1 and CDR2: MDHEN, SYDVKM. The V end was cut by 1 base, the J end by 9 bases, with 13 bases between. The CDR3 sequence is 13 residues long. The CDR3 protein is CASSLSTEEVQYF. The CDR3 region has the DNA TGTGCCAGCAGTTTATCCACGGAGGAGGTGCAGTACTTC. The complete variable domain, with remaining parts taken from reference TRBV28 and TRBJ2-7, reads DVKVTQSSRYLVKRTGEKVFLECVQDMDHENMFWYRQDPGLGLRLIYFSYDVKMKEKGDIPEGYSVSREKKERFSLILESASTNQTSMYLCASSLSTEEVQYFGPGTRLTVT.

V usage is TRBV7-9 and J usage is TRBJ1-3; no clear D. The germline V and J ends were trimmed by 6 bases and 2 bases, with 11 bases remaining between them. The germline CDR1 and CDR2 sequences are SEHNR and FQNEAQ (reference sequence). This CDR3 has 14 residues. The CDR3 DNA reads as TGTGCCAGCAGGCGTGGAGAAGCTGGAAACACCATATATTTT. It translates to CASRRGEAGNTIYF.

In this sample, this clone turned up a few times. The chain is built from TRBV11-2 and TRBJ2-5; 9 positions match TRBD2. The V gene end was trimmed by 0 bases and the J gene end by 1 base; junction bases not matched to a gene: 3. Germline V gene data show CDR1 as SGHAT and CDR2 as FQNNGV. The CDR3 spans 16 residues. Written as DNA, the CDR3 is TGTGCCAGCAGCTTAGACAGCGGGGGGTTCCAAGAGACCCAGTACTTC. It is translated as CASSLDSGGFQETQYF.

In its sample, this clone was seen a few times. The chain combines TRBV4-2 with TRBJ2-5; D possibly corresponds to TRBD2 (6 bases). Looked up from germline, CDR1 is LGHNA and CDR2 is YNFKEQ. Trimming shortened V by 0 bases and J by 3 bases, and 14 bases separated the two germline ends. The CDR3 length is 16 residues. In DNA, the CDR3 is TGTGCCAGCAGCCAAGATAAGGCGGGGCCAGAAGAGACCCAGTACTTC. This gives the protein CASSQDKAGPEETQYF.

The V call is TRBV5-1, the J call TRBJ2-7; 8 positions agree with TRBD2. Germline CDR1 is SGHRS and CDR2 is YFSETQ. Unmatched junction bases numbered 16, after V lost 1 base and J lost 7 bases. The CDR3 runs to 17 residues. CDR3 coding DNA: TGCGCCAGCAGCTTGTATAGTAGCGGGGAAGGGAATCGGGAGCAGTACTTC. Protein product: CASSLYSSGEGNREQYF.

This clone was counted only a few times. The chain couples TRBV6-6 to TRBJ2-5, with D maybe TRBD1 (5 bases). The V and J ends lost 6 bases and 0 bases respectively, with 8 bases between them. Germline loops: CDR1 MNHNY, CDR2 SVGAGI (reference sequence). CDR3 length: 13 amino acids. This chain's CDR3 is CASRRQNQETQYF. In DNA form, the CDR3 reads TGTGCCAGCAGAAGACAGAACCAAGAGACCCAGTACTTC.

The rearrangement uses TRBV6-6 and TRBJ1-6; 7 nucleotides agree with TRBD1. V trimming: 6 bases; J trimming: 8 bases; junction bases outside the gene matches: 10. Per the germline V gene, CDR1 is MNHNY and CDR2 is SVGAGI (reference sequence). The length of the CDR3 is 15 residues. The CDR3 sequence is CASRSRQGTDSPLHF. The CDR3, as DNA: TGTGCCAGCAGGTCCAGACAGGGTACTGATTCACCCCTCCACTTT.

V gene TRBV5-1 combines with J gene TRBJ2-7; the D gene is possibly TRBD2 (6 bases). The V gene lost 3 bases and the J gene lost 4 bases, with 17 bases spanning the gap. CDR3 length: 15 amino acids. Germline V gene data show CDR1 as SGHRS and CDR2 as YFSETQ. CDR3: CASSSAGTPNYEQYF. CDR3 nucleotide sequence: TGCGCCAGCAGCTCCGCCGGGACTCCCAATTACGAGCAGTACTTC.

The V and J genes are TRBV11-2 and TRBJ2-4, with 8 bases lining up with TRBD1. In germline, CDR1 is SGHAT, CDR2 FQNNGV. The ends lost 5 bases at V and 6 bases at J; junction bases unmatched: 6. CDR3 length equals 14 residues. The DNA of the CDR3 is TGTGCCAGCAGCAGCCCCGGGACAGGAAACATTCAGTACTTC. It encodes CASSSPGTGNIQYF. Full variable domain (missing parts from reference TRBV11-2 and TRBJ2-4): EAGVAQSPRYKIIEKRQSVAFWCNPISGHATLYWYQQILGQGPKLLIQFQNNGVVDDSQLPKDRFSAERLKGVDSTLKIQPAKLEDSAVYLCASSSPGTGNIQYFGAGTRLSVL.

This clone was counted a few times. This chain joins TRBV9 and TRBJ2-3; 8 bases fit TRBD2. Losses at the gene ends were 4 bases for V and 0 bases for J; bases not matched to a gene: 7. Per the germline V gene, CDR1 is SGDLS and CDR2 is YYNGEE. There are 16 residues in the CDR3. CDR3 nucleotide sequence: TGTGCCAGCAGCCTCAAAGCGGGGGTCAGCACAGATACGCAGTATTTT. Translated, it gives CASSLKAGVSTDTQYF.

This clone was seen only a few times. The chain links TRBV5-1 to TRBJ1-1; a weak D match, TRBD1 (6 bases). From germline, CDR1 is SGHRS and CDR2 YFSETQ. Trimming removed 2 bases at V and 4 bases at J, with 12 bases between. CDR3 length: 14 residues. The CDR3 DNA follows: TGCGCCAGCAGCTTTTGGACAGAGGGCACTGAAGCTTTCTTT. This sequence encodes CASSFWTEGTEAFF.

V gene TRBV21-1 combines with J gene TRBJ1-6; TRBD1 is the table's D call and was not checked against the DNA. TRBV21-1 is termed a pseudogene. The CDR3 loop spans 12 amino acids. In DNA form, the CDR3 reads TGTGCCAGCAGCAAAATTCAATCACCCCTCCACTTT. Residues: CASSKIQSPLHF.

The CDR3 region is CASSFGGVGKNIQYF. The CDR3 DNA reads as TGTGCCAGCAGCTTTGGGGGGGTGGGAAAAAACATTCAGTACTTC. V gene TRBV7-2 combines with J gene TRBJ2-4; TRBD2 matches at 7 bases. Germline-derived CDR1 and CDR2 are SGHTA and FQGNSA. The CDR3 length is 15 residues. V lost 3 bases and J lost 4; bases outside the gene matches: 6.

In this sample, this clone turned up a few times. Other DNA sequences in the same sample also yield this CDR3. The chain carries TRBV4-2 and TRBJ2-5, with TRBD2 matching 8 bases. This CDR3 is built from 17 residues. Germline V gene sequence: CDR1 LGHNA, CDR2 YNFKEQ. Trimming at V came to 3 bases and at J to 4 bases, leaving 13 bases not matched to a gene. The CDR3 DNA reads TGTGCCAGCAGCCACAAGATTATGGGACTAGGGGGAGAGACCCAGTACTTC. This translates into CASSHKIMGLGGETQYF.

V usage is TRBV5-1 and J usage is TRBJ2-7, with no clear D. Trimming removed 0 bases from V and 3 bases from J, with 7 bases in between. The CDR3 has 13 residues. The germline V gene has CDR1 SGHRS and CDR2 YFSETQ. The CDR3 region is CASSLDSRYEQYF. For the CDR3, the DNA is TGCGCCAGCAGCTTGGACTCCCGCTACGAGCAGTACTTC.

There are a few counts of this clone. This rearrangement joins TRBV25-1 to TRBJ1-2; D might be TRBD1 (5 bases). CDR3 length: 16 residues. Trimming took 2 bases from V and 0 from J, leaving 13 bases between them. Germline CDR1 is MGHDK and CDR2 is SYGVNS. The CDR3 spells CASSERGATPNYGYTF. Written as DNA, the CDR3 is TGTGCCAGCAGTGAAAGGGGCGCCACTCCTAACTATGGCTACACCTTC.

This clone was counted a few times. The chain carries TRBV6-5 and TRBJ2-5; D possibly corresponds to TRBD2 (5 bases). Germline CDR1 MNHEY, CDR2 SVGAGI. V was cut by 0 bases and J by 5 bases, with 13 bases left in between. The CDR3 has 15 amino acids. CDR3 protein: CASSYSGIAPETQYF. The CDR3 DNA is TGTGCCAGCAGTTACTCTGGGATAGCGCCTGAGACCCAGTACTTC.

This clone was counted between two and nine times. The chain uses TRBV25-1 and TRBJ2-7; D is perhaps TRBD2 (5 bases). Germline CDR1 and CDR2: MGHDK and SYGVNS. Trimming cost V 5 bases and J 3 bases, with 14 bases left between them. CDR3 length: 14 residues. The CDR3 DNA is TGTGCCAGCAGTACCTCGGGATACCGCTACGAGCAGTACTTC. Its protein is CASSTSGYRYEQYF.

The sample holds a few counts of this clone. V usage is TRBV18 and J usage is TRBJ1-6; 7 bases match TRBD1. Looked up from germline, CDR1 is KGHSH and CDR2 is LQKENI. The V segment lost 4 bases and the J segment 14 bases; nucleotides outside the gene matches: 2. The CDR3 is 11 amino acids. The DNA of the CDR3 is TGTGCCAGCTCACTGGGACAGACCCTCCACTTT. As protein: CASSLGQTLHF.

The V gene is TRBV7-7, the J gene TRBJ2-5, with 9 bases fitting TRBD1. The CDR3 runs to 13 residues. Germline V gene sequence: CDR1 SSHAT, CDR2 FNYEAQ (reference sequence). V was pared by 5 bases and J by 9 bases, with 7 bases of the junction left unmatched. The DNA of the CDR3 is TGTGCCAGCAGCCGGGACAGGGTCCCCCCCCAGTACTTC. This sequence encodes CASSRDRVPPQYF.

This clone was detected only once. The rearrangement uses TRBV7-2 and TRBJ1-4, with 7 bases that match TRBD1. The CDR3 is made up of 15 amino acids. Per the germline V gene, CDR1 is SGHTA and CDR2 is FQGNSA. Trimming at V came to 2 bases and at J to 8 bases, leaving 8 bases not matched to a gene. CDR3 DNA: TGTGCCAGCAGCTTAACCGGGACAGTAAGGGAAAAACTGTTTTTT. It specifies CASSLTGTVREKLFF.